The 7 T cell receptor beta chains reported below all come from one sample, sequenced in a study of cytomegalovirus exposure and HLA in healthy donors. Vbeta (60) and Jbeta (13) primers were used in the PCR. Produced via immunoSEQ multiplex PCR; TCRdb's table is partial and in-frame only. The data contain about 160,000 clones, around 81% of them singletons. The material sequenced was PBMCs. These receptors all stem from a man aged 40-49 years in good health and CMV-seronegative.

V and J are TRBV27 and TRBJ1-2; TRBD1 matches at 8 bases. The V and J ends lost 5 bases and 3 bases, in that order; junction bases with no gene match: 5. Germline V gives CDR1 MNHEY, CDR2 SMNVEV (reference sequence). The CDR3 sequence is 14 residues long. The chain's CDR3 is CASSRTGRDYGYTF. For the CDR3, the DNA is TGTGCCAGCAGTCGGACAGGGAGGGACTATGGCTACACCTTC.

The chain combines TRBV2 with TRBJ1-2; 9 positions agree with TRBD1. The germline gives CDR1 SNHLY, CDR2 FYNNEI. The CDR3 length is 13 residues. Germline trimming cut 3 bases from V and 8 bases from J; bases unmatched to any gene: 4. CDR3 in amino acids: CASSDGQGRGYTF. The CDR3 DNA sequence: TGTGCCAGCAGTGACGGACAGGGGCGAGGCTACACCTTC.

This sequence joins TRBV18 and TRBJ2-7, with 7 bases that match TRBD2. This CDR3 is built from 13 residues. Trimming at V came to 6 bases and at J to 5 bases, leaving 7 bases not matched to a gene. Germline V gene sequence: CDR1 KGHSH, CDR2 LQKENI. The CDR3 nucleotides are TGTGCCAGCTCCCCCGGACTAGGGAACGAGCAGTACTTC. Its protein product is CASSPGLGNEQYF.

The chain recombines TRBV7-2 with TRBJ1-3; D might be TRBD1 (5 bases). Germline CDR1 is SGHTA and CDR2 is FQGNSA. This CDR3 is built from 15 residues. With 5 bases removed from V and 3 bases from J, the gap between germline ends came to 14 bases. DNA of the CDR3: TGTGCCAGCAGCGTAGGACATGAGAGTGGAAACACCATATATTTT. Translated, it gives CASSVGHESGNTIYF.

This clone appeared a few times. The chain is built from TRBV4-1 and TRBJ1-2; tentative D call: TRBD1 (6 bases). Looked up from germline, CDR1 is MGHRA and CDR2 is YSYEKL. Trimming removed 3 bases at V and 0 bases at J, with 23 bases between. This CDR3 spans 19 amino acids. The CDR3 bases are TGCGCCAGCAGCCACAGACTGGGCAGAAGACAGGAGTCTAACTATGGCTACACCTTC. Translation gives CASSHRLGRRQESNYGYTF.

This chain uses TRBV5-1 with TRBJ1-5; D perhaps matches TRBD1 (5 bases). The CDR3 is made up of 13 amino acids. The V gene's germline CDR1 is SGHRS and CDR2 YFSETQ. V shed 5 bases and J shed 4 bases, with 10 bases lying between them. The CDR3 sequence: CASSSDSNQPQHF. The CDR3 region has the DNA TGCGCCAGCAGTTCCGACAGTAATCAGCCCCAGCATTTT. The entire variable domain, with the rest obtained from reference TRBV5-1 and TRBJ1-5, is as follows: KAGVTQTPRYLIKTRGQQVTLSCSPISGHRSVSWYQQTPGQGLQFLFEYFSETQRNKGNFPGRFSGRQFSNSRSEMNVSTLELGDSALYLCASSSDSNQPQHFGDGTRLSIL.

The V call is TRBV11-3, the J call TRBJ2-1; TRBD2 is a possible D gene (7 bases). The CDR3 extends over 18 amino acids. Germline CDR1 and CDR2: SGHNT and YENEEA. Deletions cut 1 base from V and 1 base from J, with 17 bases between. CDR3 region: CASSLALGEGGSYNEQFF. The CDR3 region has the DNA TGTGCCAGCAGCTTAGCCTTAGGGGAGGGGGGATCCTACAATGAGCAGTTCTTC.